The following is a T cell receptor beta chain sequence with its context. The CDR3 length is 15 residues. V gave up 5 bases and J gave up 8 bases, with 19 bases separating them. Per the germline V gene, CDR1 is SGHTA and CDR2 is FQGTGA. The data stem from a study of blood T cell repertoires in COVID-19. Study information: From the United States, Italy and Spain came samples of acute and convalescent COVID-19. T cells, B-cell-depleted T cells, or PBMCs supplied cDNA or gDNA.

As originally analysed: Amplification with reference gene primers provided the estimates of nucleated cell counts. Sequencing was performed with immunoSEQ multiplex PCR; in TCRdb, only in-frame clones are kept and a portion is missing. That table furnishes V, J and clone size, whereas the DNA furnished D and trimming. The sample comprises under 150,000 clones, approximately 85% of which are singletons, and 8% rests with the top ten. The specimen sequenced was peripheral blood. The receptor was isolated from a woman in her fifties or sixties with COVID-19, enrolled during active disease. The chain combines TRBV7-3 with TRBJ2-1; D is possibly TRBD2 (7 bases). CDR3 in DNA: TGTGCCAGCAGCATCAGTTGGGGGGGCGTCTATGAGCAGTTCTTC. Residues: CASSISWGGVYEQFF.